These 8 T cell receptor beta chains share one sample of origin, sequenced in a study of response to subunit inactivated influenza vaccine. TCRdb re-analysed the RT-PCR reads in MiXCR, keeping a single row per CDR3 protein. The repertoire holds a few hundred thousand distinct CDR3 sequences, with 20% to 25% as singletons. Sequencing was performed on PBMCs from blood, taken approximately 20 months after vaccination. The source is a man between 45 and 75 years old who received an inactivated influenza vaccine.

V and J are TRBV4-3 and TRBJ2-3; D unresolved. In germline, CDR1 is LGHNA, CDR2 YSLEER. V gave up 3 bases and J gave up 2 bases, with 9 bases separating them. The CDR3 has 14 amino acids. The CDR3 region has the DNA TGCGCCAGCAGCCAGGTCATGGCCACAGATACGCAGTATTTT. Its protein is CASSQVMATDTQYF.

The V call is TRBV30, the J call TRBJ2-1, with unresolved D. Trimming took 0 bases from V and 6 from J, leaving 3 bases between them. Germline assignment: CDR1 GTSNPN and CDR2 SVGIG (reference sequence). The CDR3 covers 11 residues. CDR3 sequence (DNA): TGTGCCTGGAGTGTACTCAATGAGCAGTTCTTC. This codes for CAWSVLNEQFF.

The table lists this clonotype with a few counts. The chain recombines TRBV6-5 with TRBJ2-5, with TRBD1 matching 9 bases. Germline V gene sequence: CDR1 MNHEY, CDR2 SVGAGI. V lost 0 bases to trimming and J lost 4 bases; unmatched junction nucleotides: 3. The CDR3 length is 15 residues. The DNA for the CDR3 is TGTGCCAGCAGTTACTCGGGACAGGGCCCAGAGACCCAGTACTTC. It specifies CASSYSGQGPETQYF.

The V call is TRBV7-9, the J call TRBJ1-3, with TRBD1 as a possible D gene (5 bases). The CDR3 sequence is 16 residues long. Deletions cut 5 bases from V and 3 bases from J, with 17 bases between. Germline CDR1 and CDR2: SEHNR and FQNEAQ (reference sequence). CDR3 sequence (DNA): TGTGCCAGCAGCGAGTCCGGGACCATTCTTGGAAACACCATATATTTT. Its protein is CASSESGTILGNTIYF.

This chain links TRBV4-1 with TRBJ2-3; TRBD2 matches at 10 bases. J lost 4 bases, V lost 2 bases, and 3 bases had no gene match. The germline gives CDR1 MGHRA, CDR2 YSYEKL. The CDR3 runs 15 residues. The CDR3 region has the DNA TGCGCCAGCAGCCAAACCAGCGGGGGGGCAGATACGCAGTATTTT. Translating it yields CASSQTSGGADTQYF.

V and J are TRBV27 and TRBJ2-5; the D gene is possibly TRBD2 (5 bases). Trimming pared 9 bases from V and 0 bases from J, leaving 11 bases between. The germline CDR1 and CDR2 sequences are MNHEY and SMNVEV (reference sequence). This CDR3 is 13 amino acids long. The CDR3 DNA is TGTGCCAGAGAAGCGGCGAACCAAGAGACCCAGTACTTC. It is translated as CAREAANQETQYF.

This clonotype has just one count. The chain's CDR3 is CASSQRQLGVSEAFF. In nucleotides, the CDR3 is TGTGCCAGCTCACAACGACAGCTGGGGGTTTCTGAAGCTTTCTTT. The chain is built from TRBV18 and TRBJ1-1, with TRBD1 as a possible D gene (5 bases). This CDR3 spans 15 amino acids. The V end was cut by 4 bases, the J end by 6 bases, with 18 bases between. Per germline, CDR1 KGHSH and CDR2 LQKENI. The whole variable domain, remainder taken from reference TRBV18 and TRBJ1-1, is NAGVMQNPRHLVRRRGQEARLRCSPMKGHSHVYWYRQLPEEGLKFMVYLQKENIIDESGMPKERFSAEFPKEGPSILRIQQVVRGDSAAYFCASSQRQLGVSEAFFGQGTRLTVV.

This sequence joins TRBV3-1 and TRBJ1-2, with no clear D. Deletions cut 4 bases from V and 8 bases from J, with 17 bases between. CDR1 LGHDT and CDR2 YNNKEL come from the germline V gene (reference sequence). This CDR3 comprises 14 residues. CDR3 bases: TGTGCCAGCAGCCGAACCGGGCACGATGGGGGCTACACCTTC. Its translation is CASSRTGHDGGYTF.